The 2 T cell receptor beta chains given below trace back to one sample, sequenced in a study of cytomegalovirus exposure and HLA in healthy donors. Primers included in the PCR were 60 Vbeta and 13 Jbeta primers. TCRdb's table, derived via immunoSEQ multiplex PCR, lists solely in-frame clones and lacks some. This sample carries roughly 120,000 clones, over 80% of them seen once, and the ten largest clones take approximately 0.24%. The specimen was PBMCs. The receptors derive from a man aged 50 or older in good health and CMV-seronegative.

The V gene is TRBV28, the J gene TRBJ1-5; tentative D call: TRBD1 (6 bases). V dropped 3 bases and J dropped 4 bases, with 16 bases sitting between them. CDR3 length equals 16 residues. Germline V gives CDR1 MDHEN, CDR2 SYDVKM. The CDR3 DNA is TGTGCCAGCAGTTTCGGGCAGGGGTTTGGGAATCAGCCCCAGCATTTT. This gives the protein CASSFGQGFGNQPQHF.

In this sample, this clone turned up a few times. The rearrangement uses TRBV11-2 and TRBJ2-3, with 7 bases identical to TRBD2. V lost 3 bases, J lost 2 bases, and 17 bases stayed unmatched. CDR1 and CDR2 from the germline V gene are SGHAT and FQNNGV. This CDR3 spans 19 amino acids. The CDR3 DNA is TGTGCCAGCAGCTTTCGTATAGGGGCGGGAAGCGGGATCACAGATACGCAGTATTTT. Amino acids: CASSFRIGAGSGITDTQYF.